Below, 20 T cell receptor beta chains from the same sample are listed, as sequenced in a study of T-cell reconstitution after alpha-beta-depleted transplantation in children. TCRbeta library preparation incorporated unique molecular identifiers. TCRdb reprocessed the PCR reads via MiXCR and lists one record per CDR3 protein. Among 150,000 to 250,000 distinct CDR3 sequences listed, roughly 6% were seen once. The sample in question was PBMCs, obtained before TCRalphabeta/CD19-depleted stem cell transplant. These receptors originate from a girl under three years old with combined immunodeficiency, due to receive a stem cell transplant.

With regard to this clonotype: This may be a read error: a much more frequent sequence differs by one nucleotide. V usage is TRBV7-8 and J usage is TRBJ2-3, with D possibly being TRBD1 (6 bases). CDR3 length equals 15 residues. The germline V gene has CDR1 SGHVS and CDR2 FQNEAQ. This CDR3 reads CASSLKGHSTNTQYF. CDR3 in DNA: TGTGCCAGCAGCTTAAAGGGACATAGCACAAATACGCAGTATTTT.

This clonotype appeared many times. The chain recombines TRBV6-5 with TRBJ2-7, with D maybe TRBD2 (6 bases). The CDR3 extends over 15 amino acids. V gave up 6 bases and J gave up 2 bases, with 17 bases separating them. Germline-derived CDR1 and CDR2 are MNHEY and SVGAGI. The CDR3 is CASSLNPDYAYEQYF. The CDR3 DNA reads as TGTGCCAGCAGCCTAAACCCGGACTACGCCTACGAGCAGTACTTC.

This clonotype has at least ten counts. V usage is TRBV7-9 and J usage is TRBJ1-1, with 8 bases fitting TRBD1. Germline V CDR1 and CDR2: SEHNR, FQNEAQ (reference sequence). The V and J ends lost 4 bases and 9 bases, in that order; junction bases with no gene match: 10. The CDR3 sequence is 14 residues long. Here the CDR3 reads CASSSPRDRIKAFF. In DNA form, the CDR3 reads TGTGCCAGCAGCTCCCCTCGGGACAGGATAAAAGCTTTCTTT.

Ten or more counts support this clonotype. V gene TRBV7-9 combines with J gene TRBJ2-1, with TRBD2 matching 8 bases. Germline loops: CDR1 SEHNR, CDR2 FQNEAQ (reference sequence). Trimming removed 6 bases from V and 8 bases from J; junction bases left unmatched: 6. This CDR3 is built from 13 residues. CDR3 sequence (DNA): TGTGCCAGCAGTCGCACTAGCGGCGATGAGCAGTTCTTC. Amino acid sequence: CASSRTSGDEQFF.

In this sample, this clonotype turned up many times. J is TRBJ2-7 and V is TRBV5-1, with 11 positions matching TRBD2. The germline CDR1 and CDR2 sequences are SGHRS and YFSETQ. The CDR3 is 15 residues long. V lost 0 bases to trimming and J lost 4 bases; unmatched junction nucleotides: 3. The CDR3 spells CASSLVLAGAYEQYF. For the CDR3, the DNA is TGCGCCAGCAGCTTGGTACTAGCGGGAGCATACGAGCAGTACTTC.

This clonotype turned up a few times. This chain connects TRBV7-2 to TRBJ2-7; 14 nucleotides align to TRBD2. Germline V gives CDR1 SGHTA, CDR2 FQGNSA. The CDR3 is 17 residues long. J lost 1 base, V lost 4 bases, and 6 bases had no gene match. The CDR3 nucleotides are TGTGCCAGCAGCTCTCCGGGACTAGCGGGGGTGTCCTACGAGCAGTACTTC. Protein product: CASSSPGLAGVSYEQYF. Supplemented by reference TRBV7-2 and TRBJ2-7, the full variable domain reads GAGVSQSPSNKVTEKGKDVELRCDPISGHTALYWYRQSLGQGLEFLIYFQGNSAPDKSGLPSDRFSAERTGGSVSTLTIQRTQQEDSAVYLCASSSPGLAGVSYEQYFGPGTRLTVT.

This clonotype was counted a few times. V and J are TRBV27 and TRBJ1-2; D gene ambiguous. Trimming pared 6 bases from V and 5 bases from J, leaving 13 bases between. CDR3 length: 13 amino acids. CDR1 is MNHEY and CDR2 is SMNVEV in the germline V gene (reference sequence). The CDR3 nucleotides read TGTGCCAGCAGCCCCGGACGGAATTATGGCTACACCTTC. Amino acids: CASSPGRNYGYTF.

This clonotype has at least ten counts. CDR3 residues: CATSGNSANTYEQYF. The CDR3 DNA reads as TGTGCCACCAGTGGAAATAGCGCTAATACCTACGAGCAGTACTTC. The genes are TRBV24-1 and TRBJ2-7; maybe TRBD2 (5 bases). The CDR3 has 15 residues. V lost 5 bases and J lost 2, with 15 bases in between. Per germline, CDR1 KGHDR and CDR2 SFDVKD.

This clonotype has ten or more counts. The chain couples TRBV6-5 to TRBJ2-5, with TRBD2 identical over 12 bases. Germline V lookup: CDR1 MNHEY, CDR2 SVGAGI. J gave up 0 bases and V 6 bases, and 8 bases lay outside the gene matches. The CDR3 sequence is 17 residues long. In DNA, the CDR3 is TGTGCCAGCAGCAAGACTAGCGGGGGACCCTACCAAGAGACCCAGTACTTC. It is translated as CASSKTSGGPYQETQYF.

This clonotype showed up many times. The gene calls are TRBV12-3 or TRBV12-4 and TRBJ2-1; no clear D gene. V lost 8 bases and J lost 5, with 19 bases in between. The CDR3 totals 15 residues. CDR3 region: CASALGSHLHNEQFF. CDR3 sequence (DNA): TGTGCCAGCGCCCTAGGATCTCACTTGCACAATGAGCAGTTCTTC.

This clonotype was found a few times. The genes are TRBV6-5 and TRBJ1-2, with D perhaps matching TRBD1 (5 bases). V was trimmed by 0 bases and J by 8 bases, leaving 10 bases between them. CDR1 MNHEY and CDR2 SVGAGI come from the germline V gene. The CDR3 covers 13 residues. CDR3 sequence: CASSYSRRGGYTF. CDR3 DNA sequence: TGTGCCAGCAGTTACTCGAGGAGGGGAGGCTACACCTTC.

This clonotype was detected many times. The CDR3 spells CASSRRLSSYEQYF. The DNA for the CDR3 is TGTGCCAGCAGCCGCCGATTAAGCTCCTACGAGCAGTACTTC. The chain joins TRBV28 to TRBJ2-7; D gene ambiguous. This CDR3 comprises 14 residues. V gave up 6 bases and J gave up 0 bases, with 12 bases separating them. Germline CDR1 MDHEN, CDR2 SYDVKM. The variable domain in full, with the rest retrieved from reference TRBV28 and TRBJ2-7, is DVKVTQSSRYLVKRTGEKVFLECVQDMDHENMFWYRQDPGLGLRLIYFSYDVKMKEKGDIPEGYSVSREKKERFSLILESASTNQTSMYLCASSRRLSSYEQYFGPGTRLTVT.

This clonotype was observed many times. This rearrangement joins TRBV9 to TRBJ2-1; perhaps TRBD2 as D (6 bases). V dropped 3 bases and J dropped 5 bases, with 9 bases sitting between them. The CDR3 extends over 13 amino acids. Per the germline V gene, CDR1 is SGDLS and CDR2 is YYNGEE. This chain's CDR3 is CASSDVADNEQFF. DNA of the CDR3: TGTGCCAGCAGCGACGTAGCGGACAATGAGCAGTTCTTC.

The chain links TRBV10-2 to TRBJ1-5; TRBD1 is a possible D gene (6 bases). V was pared by 4 bases and J by 5 bases, with 12 bases between. Per the germline V gene, CDR1 is WSHSY and CDR2 is SAAADI. The CDR3 is made up of 14 amino acids. This chain's CDR3 is CASSGWGADQPQHF. The CDR3 nucleotides read TGCGCCAGCAGTGGGTGGGGGGCTGATCAGCCCCAGCATTTT.

This clonotype appeared many times. This rearrangement joins TRBV29-1 to TRBJ2-5; 8 bases align to TRBD2. CDR3 length equals 11 residues. Germline CDR1 SQVTM, CDR2 ANQGSEA. V shed 5 bases, J shed 5 bases, and the junction held 1 base outside the gene matches. CDR3 in DNA: TGCAGCGTTTGGACTAGCGAGACCCAGTACTTC. It codes for CSVWTSETQYF. Variable domain in full (rest from reference TRBV29-1 and TRBJ2-5): SAVISQKPSRDICQRGTSLTIQCQVDSQVTMMFWYRQQPGQSLTLIATANQGSEATYESGFVIDKFPISRPNLTFSTLTVSNMSPEDSSIYLCSVWTSETQYFGPGTRLLVL.

This clonotype was observed many times. The chain combines TRBV6-5 with TRBJ1-5, with 9 bases aligning to TRBD1. V shed 8 bases and J 3 bases; nucleotides not matched to a gene: 2. The CDR3 has 13 amino acids. Germline CDR1 MNHEY, CDR2 SVGAGI. In DNA, the CDR3 is TGTGCCAGCGTACAGGGGGCCAATCAGCCCCAGCATTTT. Residues: CASVQGANQPQHF.

This clonotype showed up many times. The rearrangement joins TRBV5-4 to TRBJ2-3; TRBD2 is a possible D gene (5 bases). V lost 6 bases and J lost 2, with 13 bases in between. The CDR3 is made up of 14 amino acids. Germline V lookup: CDR1 SGHNT, CDR2 YYREEE (reference sequence). CDR3 amino acids: CASTPGGLTDTQYF. CDR3 bases: TGTGCCAGCACCCCCGGAGGTCTCACAGATACGCAGTATTTT.

This clonotype was detected many times. The rearrangement joins TRBV5-1 to TRBJ1-2; no clear D. Deletions cut 0 bases from V and 3 bases from J, with 6 bases between. This CDR3 comprises 13 residues. The germline V gene encodes CDR1 SGHRS and CDR2 YFSETQ. The CDR3 region is CASSLEWDYGYTF. CDR3 sequence (DNA): TGCGCCAGCAGCTTGGAGTGGGACTATGGCTACACCTTC.

This clonotype was recorded at least ten times. The V gene is TRBV4-3, the J gene TRBJ2-1; 10 positions match TRBD2. J lost 7 bases, V lost 0 bases, and 3 bases had no gene match. The CDR3 sequence is 15 residues long. The V gene's germline CDR1 is LGHNA and CDR2 YSLEER. The CDR3 spells CASSQDQAGGNEQFF. The DNA for the CDR3 is TGCGCCAGCAGCCAAGATCAAGCGGGGGGGAATGAGCAGTTCTTC.

This clonotype has at least ten counts. The rearrangement links TRBV11-3 to TRBJ1-1; a possible D gene is TRBD1 (5 bases). CDR1 and CDR2 (germline): SGHNT, YENEEA. V lost 0 bases, J lost 0 bases, and 11 bases lay in between. This CDR3 has 16 residues. The CDR3 DNA sequence: TGTGCCAGCAGCTTAGATCGGGGGGATATGAACACTGAAGCTTTCTTT. Translated: CASSLDRGDMNTEAFF.